These 28 T cell receptor beta chains originate from one sample sequenced in a study of blood T cell repertoires in COVID-19. The table came from immunoSEQ multiplex PCR; TCRdb's copy has only in-frame clones and leaves some out. The sample holds 350,000 to 400,000 clones, more than 75% seen once. The sequencing sample was made of PBMCs or T cells enriched from blood (not recorded which). The receptor set was obtained from a woman between 18 and 29 years old who had recovered from COVID-19.

CDR3: CRVGGPGQRNQPQHF. The DNA of the CDR3 is TGCAGGGTGGGGGGACCGGGCCAGCGCAATCAGCCCCAGCATTTT. This chain uses TRBV4-1 with TRBJ1-5; D may be TRBD1 (5 bases). The CDR3 is 15 residues long. Germline loops: CDR1 MGHRA, CDR2 YSYEKL.

This chain uses TRBV5-1 with TRBJ1-4; no definite D call. The length of the CDR3 is 14 residues. V lost 0 bases, J lost 8 bases, and 11 bases lay in between. CDR1 is SGHRS and CDR2 is YFSETQ in the germline V gene. In nucleotides, the CDR3 is TGCGCCAGCAGCTTGGGAGGGCAGGAAGAAAAACTGTTTTTT. This codes for CASSLGGQEEKLFF.

The chain uses TRBV9 and TRBJ2-1; 8 bases align to TRBD1. The V gene's germline CDR1 is SGDLS and CDR2 YYNGEE. Trimming took 0 bases from V and 7 from J; bases not matched to a gene: 9. The CDR3 consists of 16 residues. CDR3 sequence (DNA): TGTGCCAGCAGCGTAGGACAGGGGATGGTTGGGAATGAGCAGTTCTTC. Its protein product is CASSVGQGMVGNEQFF.

The CDR3 DNA sequence: TGCGCCAGCAGCTTGTACCCCGGGATCTACAATGAGCAGTTCTTC. It specifies CASSLYPGIYNEQFF. The chain carries TRBV5-1 and TRBJ2-1; a weak D match, TRBD2 (5 bases). The CDR3 consists of 15 residues. Germline V CDR1 and CDR2: SGHRS, YFSETQ. V shed 1 base and J shed 3 bases, with 11 bases lying between them.

V usage is TRBV5-4 and J usage is TRBJ2-5; 7 bases are shared with TRBD2. Trimming took 2 bases from V and 2 from J; bases not matched to a gene: 9. The CDR3 has 16 amino acids. Germline loops: CDR1 SGHNT, CDR2 YYREEE (reference sequence). CDR3 nucleotides: TGTGCCAGCAGCTTCCAGCAGCGGGGAAATCAAGAGACCCAGTACTTC. Protein sequence: CASSFQQRGNQETQYF.

The count of this clone is one. J is TRBJ2-1 and V is TRBV4-2; tentatively, D is TRBD2 (6 bases). V gave up 0 bases and J gave up 5 bases, with 14 bases separating them. The CDR3 totals 16 residues. CDR1 is LGHNA, CDR2 YNFKEQ, per germline. For the CDR3, the DNA is TGTGCCAGCAGCCAAGATCTTCGTGGAGGGAACAATGAGCAGTTCTTC. It encodes CASSQDLRGGNNEQFF.

The chain has TRBV11-2 and TRBJ1-5; D might be TRBD1 (5 bases). The germline V and J ends were trimmed by 1 base and 10 bases, with 17 bases remaining between them. The CDR3 runs to 15 residues. Per germline, CDR1 SGHAT and CDR2 FQNNGV. This CDR3 is CASSLGTSLSHPQHF. CDR3 nucleotide sequence: TGTGCCAGCAGCTTAGGGACAAGTCTTAGTCACCCCCAGCATTTT.

The chain couples TRBV27 to TRBJ2-4, with 16 bases identical to TRBD2. CDR3 length: 19 amino acids. Losses at the gene ends were 4 bases for V and 8 bases for J; bases not matched to a gene: 14. In germline, CDR1 is MNHEY, CDR2 SMNVEV (reference sequence). The CDR3, as DNA: TGTGCCAGCAGTTCGTTCCCGGGACTAGCGGGGGGGACGGTAGACATTCAGTACTTC. Translating gives CASSSFPGLAGGTVDIQYF.

V and J are TRBV7-9 and TRBJ2-5; TRBD1 agrees at 7 bases. J lost 2 bases, V lost 6 bases, and 12 bases had no gene match. The germline V gene has CDR1 SEHNR and CDR2 FQNEAQ (reference sequence). This CDR3 is built from 16 residues. The CDR3 sequence is CASSFPGTAAQETQYF. The CDR3 bases are TGTGCCAGCAGTTTTCCGGGGACAGCCGCGCAAGAGACCCAGTACTTC.

The chain joins TRBV9 to TRBJ2-1; D is perhaps TRBD2 (7 bases). Deletions cut 4 bases from V and 1 base from J, with 12 bases between. Germline V gene data show CDR1 as SGDLS and CDR2 as YYNGEE. This CDR3 has 15 residues. CDR3 DNA sequence: TGTGCCAGCAGCCTGGGGGGGGCTTCCTACAATGAGCAGTTCTTC. Residues: CASSLGGASYNEQFF.

This clone was seen just once. This chain joins TRBV11-2 and TRBJ1-6; TRBD1 matches at 8 bases. The CDR3 contains 15 residues. Germline CDR1 and CDR2: SGHAT and FQNNGV. Unmatched junction bases numbered 4, after V lost 5 bases and J lost 4 bases. The CDR3 DNA reads as TGTGCCAGCAGCAACGACAGGGGATATAATTCACCCCTCCACTTT. It translates to CASSNDRGYNSPLHF.

The chain is built from TRBV7-9 and TRBJ1-3; D is uncertain. This CDR3 has 13 residues. Trimming took 8 bases from V and 1 from J, leaving 9 bases between them. Germline values: CDR1 SEHNR, CDR2 FQNEAQ (reference sequence). CDR3 DNA sequence: TGTGCCAGCCTAGATGATTCTGGAAACACCATATATTTT. Translated: CASLDDSGNTIYF.

This sequence joins TRBV5-1 and TRBJ2-3; TRBD2 is a possible D gene (5 bases). Germline CDR1 SGHRS, CDR2 YFSETQ. The length of the CDR3 is 14 residues. With 7 bases removed from V and 6 bases from J, the gap between germline ends came to 18 bases. CDR3 residues: CASRLTGLADTQYF. DNA for the CDR3: TGCGCCAGCCGTTTAACGGGATTGGCGGATACGCAGTATTTT.

This clone was counted once. The V and J genes are TRBV7-2 and TRBJ1-2; no clear D. With 3 bases removed from V and 4 bases from J, the gap between germline ends came to 18 bases. The CDR3 has 16 amino acids. CDR1 SGHTA and CDR2 FQGNSA come from the germline V gene. The CDR3 bases are TGTGCCAGCAGCTTGGTGTGGCCACCCCCTGCCTATGGCTACACCTTC. Encoded protein: CASSLVWPPPAYGYTF.

The rearrangement joins TRBV5-1 to TRBJ2-2; weak D call: TRBD1 (5 bases). The CDR3 spans 14 residues. Germline values: CDR1 SGHRS, CDR2 YFSETQ. V shed 2 bases and J shed 1 base, with 6 bases lying between them. This CDR3 is CASSFQGNTGELFF. CDR3 sequence (DNA): TGCGCCAGCAGCTTCCAGGGGAACACCGGGGAGCTGTTTTTT.

This clone has just one count. The chain joins TRBV27 to TRBJ2-7; 8 nucleotides match TRBD2. The CDR3 extends over 15 amino acids. Germline assignment: CDR1 MNHEY and CDR2 SMNVEV (reference sequence). Unmatched junction bases numbered 8, after V lost 5 bases and J lost 2 bases. The DNA of the CDR3 is TGTGCCAGCAGTCTAGAGGCGGGGGGCCCCTACGAGCAGTACTTC. As protein: CASSLEAGGPYEQYF.

The rearrangement joins TRBV4-1 to TRBJ1-1; 10 bases are a match to TRBD1. The trim removed 10 bases at V and 4 bases at J, leaving 12 bases unmatched. This CDR3 has 15 residues. Looked up from germline, CDR1 is MGHRA and CDR2 is YSYEKL. CDR3 sequence reads: CATSAAGTGVTEAFF. CDR3 DNA sequence: TGCGCCACCTCAGCCGCCGGGACAGGGGTCACTGAAGCTTTCTTT.

In its sample, this clone was seen once. V is TRBV3-1 (or the pseudogene TRBV3-2) and J is TRBJ2-7; 12 bases match TRBD2. V shed 1 base and J 0 bases; nucleotides not matched to a gene: 10. This CDR3 comprises 19 residues. Germline V CDR1 and CDR2: LGHDT, YNNKEL (reference sequence). The chain's CDR3 is CASSQAPASGGASSYEQYF. CDR3 coding DNA: TGTGCCAGCAGCCAAGCCCCGGCTAGCGGGGGGGCTAGCTCCTACGAGCAGTACTTC.

This sequence joins TRBV7-8 and TRBJ1-6; 7 bases line up with TRBD1. The CDR3 is made up of 14 amino acids. Looked up from germline, CDR1 is SGHVS and CDR2 is FQNEAQ. The junction had 4 bases not matched to a gene; V was cut back by 1 base and J by 10 bases. CDR3 sequence reads: CASSLEQGGSPLHF. DNA of the CDR3: TGTGCCAGCAGCTTAGAGCAGGGGGGCTCACCCCTCCACTTT. The variable domain in full, completed from reference TRBV7-8 and TRBJ1-6, reads GAGVSQSPRYKVAKRGQDVALRCDPISGHVSLFWYQQALGQGPEFLTYFQNEAQLDKSGLPSDRFFAERPEGSVSTLKIQRTQQEDSAVYLCASSLEQGGSPLHFGNGTRLTVT.

The chain carries TRBV18 and TRBJ2-3; D perhaps matches TRBD2 (5 bases). Trimming removed 0 bases from V and 11 bases from J, with 18 bases in between. The CDR3 runs 15 residues. CDR1 is KGHSH and CDR2 is LQKENI in the germline V gene. This CDR3 is CASSPPSGSDWGQYF. CDR3 coding DNA: TGTGCCAGCTCACCACCATCGGGAAGTGATTGGGGGCAGTATTTT.

V usage is TRBV5-6 and J usage is TRBJ1-5; 7 nucleotides agree with TRBD1. V gave up 1 base and J gave up 3 bases; unmatched junction bases: 7. Germline V lookup: CDR1 SGHDT, CDR2 YYEEEE. The CDR3 sequence is 16 residues long. This CDR3 is CASSLMKQGPNQPQHF. CDR3 bases: TGTGCCAGCAGCTTGATGAAACAGGGGCCCAATCAGCCCCAGCATTTT.

The CDR3 coding sequence is TGTGCCAGCAGTTCTCCGGGACAGGTTCACGGCTACACCTTC. Translated: CASSSPGQVHGYTF. V gene TRBV6-5 combines with J gene TRBJ1-2; 8 positions agree with TRBD1. This CDR3 contains 14 residues. CDR1 and CDR2 (germline): MNHEY, SVGAGI. V trimming: 4 bases; J trimming: 8 bases; junction bases outside the gene matches: 9.

The chain links TRBV4-1 to TRBJ1-2, with TRBD1 as a possible D gene (5 bases). Germline loops: CDR1 MGHRA, CDR2 YSYEKL. CDR3 length: 19 residues. Trimming left V 0 bases short and J 4 bases short, with 24 bases between. CDR3 bases: TGCGCCAGCAGCCAAGATTCTCTGCAGTTTGGGGAGGGGATCTATGGCTACACCTTC. Its translation is CASSQDSLQFGEGIYGYTF.

The rearrangement joins TRBV19 to TRBJ1-2, with 7 bases that match TRBD1. From germline, CDR1 is LNHDA and CDR2 SQIVND (reference sequence). The J segment lost 8 bases and the V segment lost 5 bases, leaving 8 bases of the junction unmatched. This CDR3 is built from 13 residues. The CDR3 DNA is TGTGCCAGTAGTCCCGACAGGGACCTGGGCTACACCTTC. Its translation: CASSPDRDLGYTF.

The sample holds one count of this clone. The chain uses TRBV6-5 and TRBJ2-3; 8 bases fit TRBD1. This CDR3 is built from 14 residues. The germline V gene encodes CDR1 MNHEY and CDR2 SVGAGI. Trimming cost V 6 bases and J 4 bases; bases outside gene matches: 6. The CDR3 region has the DNA TGTGCCAGCAGCGAGACAGGGGCGCCAGATACGCAGTATTTT. It codes for CASSETGAPDTQYF.

This rearrangement joins TRBV5-1 to TRBJ1-3; D is unresolved. This CDR3 is 14 amino acids long. Germline values: CDR1 SGHRS, CDR2 YFSETQ. Trimming shortened V by 3 bases and J by 2 bases, and 9 bases separated the two germline ends. The CDR3 region is CASSSGGPGNTIYF. Here the CDR3 DNA reads TGCGCCAGCAGCTCGGGAGGGCCTGGAAACACCATATATTTT.

The chain has TRBV7-9 and TRBJ2-7; 7 nucleotides align to TRBD1. Looked up from germline, CDR1 is SEHNR and CDR2 is FQNEAQ (reference sequence). V gave up 5 bases and J gave up 2 bases; unmatched junction bases: 3. CDR3 length: 13 residues. DNA of the CDR3: TGTGCCAGCAGCGGCACAGGGGCCTACGAGCAGTACTTC. This translates into CASSGTGAYEQYF.

This clone appeared a single time. V gene TRBV29-1 combines with J gene TRBJ1-4; D call uncertain. V was shortened by 4 bases and J by 8 bases, with 8 bases between the two germline ends. The germline CDR1 and CDR2 sequences are SQVTM and ANQGSEA. The CDR3 totals 11 residues. CDR3 protein: CSVGSGEKLFF. The CDR3 nucleotides read TGCAGCGTTGGGTCAGGAGAAAAACTGTTTTTT.